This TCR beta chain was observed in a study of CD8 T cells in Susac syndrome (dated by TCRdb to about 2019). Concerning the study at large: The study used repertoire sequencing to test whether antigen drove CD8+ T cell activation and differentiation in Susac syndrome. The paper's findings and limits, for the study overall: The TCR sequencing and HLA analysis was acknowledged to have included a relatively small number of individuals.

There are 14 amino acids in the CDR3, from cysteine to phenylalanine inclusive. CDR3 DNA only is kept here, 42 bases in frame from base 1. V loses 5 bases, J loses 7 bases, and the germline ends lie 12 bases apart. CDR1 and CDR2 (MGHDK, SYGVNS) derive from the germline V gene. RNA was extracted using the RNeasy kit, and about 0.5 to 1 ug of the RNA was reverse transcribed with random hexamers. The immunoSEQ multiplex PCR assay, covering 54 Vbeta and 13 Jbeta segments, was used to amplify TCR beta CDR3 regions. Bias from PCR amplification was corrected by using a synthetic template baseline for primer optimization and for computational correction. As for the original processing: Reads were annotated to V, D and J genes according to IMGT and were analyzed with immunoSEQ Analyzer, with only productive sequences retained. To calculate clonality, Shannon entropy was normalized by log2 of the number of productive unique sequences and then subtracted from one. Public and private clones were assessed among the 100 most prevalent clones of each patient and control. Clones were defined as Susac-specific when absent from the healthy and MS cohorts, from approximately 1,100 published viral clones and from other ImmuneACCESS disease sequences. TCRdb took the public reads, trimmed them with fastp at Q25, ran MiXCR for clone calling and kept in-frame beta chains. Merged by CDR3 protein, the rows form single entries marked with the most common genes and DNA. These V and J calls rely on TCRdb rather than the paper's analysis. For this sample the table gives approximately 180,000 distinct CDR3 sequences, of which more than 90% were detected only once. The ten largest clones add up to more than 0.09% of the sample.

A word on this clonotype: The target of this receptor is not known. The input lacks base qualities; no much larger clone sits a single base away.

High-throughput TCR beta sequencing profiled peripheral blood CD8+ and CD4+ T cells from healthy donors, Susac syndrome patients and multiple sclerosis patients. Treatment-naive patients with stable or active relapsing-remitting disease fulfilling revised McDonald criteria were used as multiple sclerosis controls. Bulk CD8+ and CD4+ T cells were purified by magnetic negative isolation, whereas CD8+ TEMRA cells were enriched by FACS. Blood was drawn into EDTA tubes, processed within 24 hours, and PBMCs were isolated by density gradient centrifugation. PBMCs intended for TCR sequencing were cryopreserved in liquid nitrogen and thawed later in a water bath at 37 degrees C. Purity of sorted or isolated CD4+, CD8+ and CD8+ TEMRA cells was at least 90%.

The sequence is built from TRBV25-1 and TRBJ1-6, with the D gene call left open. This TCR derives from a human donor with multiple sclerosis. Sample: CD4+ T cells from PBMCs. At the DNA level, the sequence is TGTGCCAGCAGTCCCAGAGGGCGGAATTCACCCCTCCACTTT. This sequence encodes CASSPRGRNSPLHF. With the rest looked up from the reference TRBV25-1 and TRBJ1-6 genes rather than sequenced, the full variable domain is EADIYQTPRYLVIGTGKKITLECSQTMGHDKMYWYQQDPGMELHLIHYSYGVNSTEKGDLSSESTVSRIRTEHFPLTLESARPSHTSQYLCASSPRGRNSPLHFGNGTRLTVT.